This TCR beta chain appears in the sequencing data of a study of T-cell reconstitution after alpha-beta-depleted transplantation in children. Study-wide results and caveats: Day-60 TCRbeta diversity that was high in some patients was derived from surviving recipient T cells and thymic progenitors. From newly produced T cells came most of the T-cell counts and diversity one year after transplant.

Preparation of the TCRbeta library used unique molecular identifiers. TCRdb reprocessed the PCR reads with MiXCR, giving one entry per CDR3 protein. In the table there are 25,000 to 30,000 distinct CDR3 sequences, roughly a sixth of which are singletons. This clonotype was picked up many times. Its antigen is unidentified. V was shortened by 4 bases and J by 0 bases, with 11 bases between the two germline ends. Germline CDR1 is SGHRS and CDR2 is YFSETQ. The CDR3 has 15 amino acids. The origin of this receptor is a male patient aged 2 to 10 who had a stem cell transplant for acute lymphoblastic leukemia, so the T cells may come from the graft donor. The input for sequencing was PBMCs, mostly from graft donor cells, taken 60 days after TCRalphabeta/CD19-depleted stem cell transplant. This rearrangement joins TRBV5-1 to TRBJ2-1, with a weak D call TRBD2 (6 bases). CDR3: CASSAGLRSYNEQFF. For the CDR3, the DNA is TGCGCCAGCAGCGCGGGACTTCGCTCCTACAATGAGCAGTTCTTC. The complete variable domain, with remaining parts taken from reference TRBV5-1 and TRBJ2-1, reads KAGVTQTPRYLIKTRGQQVTLSCSPISGHRSVSWYQQTPGQGLQFLFEYFSETQRNKGNFPGRFSGRQFSNSRSEMNVSTLELGDSALYLCASSAGLRSYNEQFFGPGTRLTVL.